This T cell receptor beta chain was obtained from a study of T cell responses to AZD1222 COVID-19 vaccine. Study-wide results and limits: Compared with day 0, the breadth and depth of the Spike-specific TCR repertoire rose significantly after two doses of AZD1222. Baseline testing showed seropositivity in only five or six AZD1222 recipients.

The method was immunoSEQ multiplex PCR; TCRdb's version includes in-frame clones alone and lacks a portion of them. The data contain 140,000 or so clones, 86% of them seen just once; the ten biggest clones take up about 5.4%. Pooling covered second doses at about 4 or about 12 weeks. Comments on this clone: Its target is unknown.

Trimming took off 3 bases at V and 3 bases at J, with 21 bases between the two ends. The CDR3 contains 17 residues. The material sequenced was peripheral blood, taken 28 days after the second AZD1222 dose. This TCR derives from an adult who received the AZD1222 COVID-19 vaccine. The V and J genes are TRBV5-3 and TRBJ1-1, with unresolved D. TRBV5-3 qualifies as an ORF whose function is uncertain. CDR3 sequence (DNA): TGTGCCAGAAGCTCCACGAGCGCCCGGCTCTTGCACACTGAAGCTTTCTTT. Its translation is CARSSTSARLLHTEAFF.